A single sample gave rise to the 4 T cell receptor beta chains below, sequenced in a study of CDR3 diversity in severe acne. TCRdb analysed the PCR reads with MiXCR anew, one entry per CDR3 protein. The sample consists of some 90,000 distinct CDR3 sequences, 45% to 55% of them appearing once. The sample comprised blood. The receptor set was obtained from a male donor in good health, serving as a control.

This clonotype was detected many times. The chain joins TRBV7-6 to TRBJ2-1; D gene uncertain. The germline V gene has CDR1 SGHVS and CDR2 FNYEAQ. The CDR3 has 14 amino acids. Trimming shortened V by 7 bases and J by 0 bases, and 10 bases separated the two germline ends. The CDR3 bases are TGTGCCAGCAATATGGGCATCTCCTACAATGAGCAGTTCTTC. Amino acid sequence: CASNMGISYNEQFF.

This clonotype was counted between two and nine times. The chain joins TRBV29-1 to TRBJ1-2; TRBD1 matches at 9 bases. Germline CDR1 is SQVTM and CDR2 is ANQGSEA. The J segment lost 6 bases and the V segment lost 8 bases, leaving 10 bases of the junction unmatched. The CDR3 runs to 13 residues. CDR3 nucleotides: TGCAGCTTTACCGGGACAGGGACTCATGGCTACACCTTC. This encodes CSFTGTGTHGYTF.

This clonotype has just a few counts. CDR3 DNA sequence: TGTGCCAGCAGTCCGTGGACTAGCGGGAGATTCGGCATTCAGTACTTC. Translating gives CASSPWTSGRFGIQYF. This chain uses TRBV28 with TRBJ2-7; 13 bases agree with TRBD2. The tail of the sequence fits TRBJ2-4 better, so the J call may be wrong. The germline gives CDR1 MDHEN, CDR2 SYDVKM. This CDR3 region has 16 residues.

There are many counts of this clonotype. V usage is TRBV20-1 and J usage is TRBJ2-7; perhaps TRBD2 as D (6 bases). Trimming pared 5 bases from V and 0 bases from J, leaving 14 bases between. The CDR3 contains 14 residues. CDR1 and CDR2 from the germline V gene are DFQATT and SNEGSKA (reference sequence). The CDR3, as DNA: TGCAGTGCTGTTCCTAGCGCGGGCTCCTACGAGCAGTACTTC. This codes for CSAVPSAGSYEQYF.